Below are 17 T cell receptor beta chains sequenced from a single sample in a study of blood T cell repertoires in COVID-19. Sequenced by immunoSEQ multiplex PCR; TCRdb stores in-frame clones only, minus some. The table lists about 80,000 clones, approximately 78% of them singletons. Sequenced material: peripheral blood. These receptors all stem from a woman in her 70s with acute or convalescent COVID-19.

The J gene is TRBJ2-5, the V gene TRBV19; 7 bases align to TRBD1. The CDR3 extends over 14 amino acids. Looked up from germline, CDR1 is LNHDA and CDR2 is SQIVND (reference sequence). V shed 4 bases and J 1 base; nucleotides not matched to a gene: 3. The CDR3 sequence is CASSTTGVQETQYF. The CDR3 region has the DNA TGTGCCAGTAGTACAACAGGGGTCCAAGAGACCCAGTACTTC.

J is TRBJ2-5 and V is TRBV5-4; the match to TRBD1 covers 8 bases. The J segment lost 4 bases and the V segment lost 4 bases, leaving 12 bases of the junction unmatched. This CDR3 comprises 16 residues. Germline V gives CDR1 SGHNT, CDR2 YYREEE (reference sequence). The CDR3 nucleotides read TGTGCCAGCAGCCGACTAATTACAGGGGGGAGAGAGACCCAGTACTTC. Its translation: CASSRLITGGRETQYF.

V and J are TRBV12-5 and TRBJ2-3; D remains unclear. Germline CDR1 is LGHNT and CDR2 is FRNRAP. V lost 5 bases, J lost 2 bases, and 5 bases lay in between. The CDR3 runs to 12 residues. The DNA of the CDR3 is TGTGCTAGTGGTCTAAACACAGATACGCAGTATTTT. Translation: CASGLNTDTQYF.

The chain links TRBV24-1 to TRBJ2-3; no clear D. The CDR3 contains 12 residues. Germline CDR1 reads KGHDR; CDR2 reads SFDVKD. V was clipped by 9 bases and J by 8 bases, with 14 bases between them. The CDR3 nucleotides read TGTGCCACCGCCTCTCCTCCGGGTACGCAGTATTTT. Protein sequence: CATASPPGTQYF.

The chain joins TRBV19 to TRBJ1-5; the D gene is possibly TRBD1 (6 bases). Deletions cut 9 bases from V and 7 bases from J, with 16 bases between. This CDR3 region has 13 residues. Germline CDR1 reads LNHDA; CDR2 reads SQIVND (reference sequence). The CDR3 DNA reads as TGTGCCAGCTGCCAACAGGGCCGGCAGCCCCAGCATTTT. This codes for CASCQQGRQPQHF. The full variable domain, rest sourced from reference TRBV19 and TRBJ1-5, is DGGITQSPKYLFRKEGQNVTLSCEQNLNHDAMYWYRQDPGQGLRLIYYSQIVNDFQKGDIAEGYSVSREKKESFPLTVTSAQKNPTAFYLCASCQQGRQPQHFGDGTRLSIL.

The CDR3 reads CASSLGLRNEQFF. Here the CDR3 DNA reads TGTGCCAGCAGCTTGGGCCTACGTAATGAGCAGTTCTTC. The genes are TRBV7-7 and TRBJ2-1; D is unclear. The germline V gene has CDR1 SSHAT and CDR2 FNYEAQ (reference sequence). The CDR3 runs to 13 residues. Trimming pared 3 bases from V and 7 bases from J, leaving 10 bases between.

DNA for the CDR3: TGTGCCAGCAGATACACAGGGGGCGGCTACACCTTC. Translated, it gives CASRYTGGGYTF. The chain is built from TRBV2 and TRBJ1-2; TRBD1 matches 9 bases. V lost 6 bases to trimming and J lost 8 bases; unmatched junction nucleotides: 4. Germline V lookup: CDR1 SNHLY, CDR2 FYNNEI. The CDR3 covers 12 residues.

The rearrangement joins TRBV6-5 to TRBJ2-3; D is unresolved. Trimming took off 6 bases at V and 1 base at J, with 14 bases between the two ends. The V gene's germline CDR1 is MNHEY and CDR2 SVGAGI. The length of the CDR3 is 15 residues. The CDR3 sequence: CASRPRQAGTDTQYF. In DNA, the CDR3 is TGTGCCAGCAGGCCCCGGCAGGCCGGCACAGATACGCAGTATTTT.

The chain couples TRBV15 to TRBJ2-5; D perhaps matches TRBD1 (6 bases). V was cut by 0 bases and J by 4 bases, with 12 bases left in between. The CDR3 runs 15 residues. In germline, CDR1 is LNHNV, CDR2 YYDKDF (reference sequence). The CDR3 is CATSRDQGRGETQYF. The CDR3 bases are TGTGCCACCAGCAGAGATCAAGGCAGGGGAGAGACCCAGTACTTC.

This clone appeared a single time. The chain carries TRBV7-9 and TRBJ2-1, with TRBD2 matching over 10 bases. Germline V gene sequence: CDR1 SEHNR, CDR2 FQNEAQ (reference sequence). J lost 7 bases, V lost 5 bases, and 14 bases had no gene match. The CDR3 totals 17 residues. The DNA of the CDR3 is TGTGCCAGCAGCGCAGAGGGGAGCGGGAGGGCCCAGAATGAGCAGTTCTTC. Protein sequence: CASSAEGSGRAQNEQFF. Looking up the rest from reference TRBV7-9 and TRBJ2-1 gives the full variable domain: DTGVSQNPRHKITKRGQNVTFRCDPISEHNRLYWYRQTLGQGPEFLTYFQNEAQLEKSRLLSDRFSAERPKGSFSTLEIQRTEQGDSAMYLCASSAEGSGRAQNEQFFGPGTRLTVL.

The V call is TRBV2, the J call TRBJ1-6; D call uncertain. The ends were cut back, 4 bases at V and 3 bases at J, with 10 bases in the middle. Per germline, CDR1 SNHLY and CDR2 FYNNEI. This CDR3 is 15 amino acids long. The CDR3 DNA follows: TGTGCCAGCAGTGTTGGTCAGATCTATAATTCACCCCTCCACTTT. It codes for CASSVGQIYNSPLHF.

This chain links TRBV5-5 with TRBJ2-7, with D unresolved. Trimming took 0 bases from V and 11 from J, leaving 9 bases between them. The CDR3 is 11 residues long. From germline, CDR1 is SGHKS and CDR2 YYEKEE (reference sequence). The CDR3 DNA follows: TGTGCCAGCAGCTTGGGGTCAACGGAGTACTTC. Protein product: CASSLGSTEYF. Full variable domain (outside the CDR3, taken from reference TRBV5-5 and TRBJ2-7): DAGVTQSPTHLIKTRGQQVTLRCSPISGHKSVSWYQQVLGQGPQFIFQYYEKEERGRGNFPDRFSARQFPNYSSELNVNALLLGDSALYLCASSLGSTEYFGPGTRLTVT.

This chain connects TRBV7-2 to TRBJ2-7; D perhaps matches TRBD1 (6 bases). Trimming pared 6 bases from V and 5 bases from J, leaving 11 bases between. Germline V CDR1 and CDR2: SGHTA, FQGNSA. The CDR3 is 12 residues long. CDR3 in DNA: TGTGCCAGCAGTCAGGGGCGGAACGAGCAGTACTTC. As protein: CASSQGRNEQYF.

The rearrangement joins TRBV30 to TRBJ1-1, with D perhaps TRBD1 (6 bases). The CDR3 has 12 amino acids. Trimming left V 3 bases short and J 4 bases short, with 9 bases between. The germline V gene has CDR1 GTSNPN and CDR2 SVGIG (reference sequence). The chain's CDR3 is CAWRQGSTEAFF. The CDR3 nucleotides read TGTGCCTGGAGGCAGGGGAGCACTGAAGCTTTCTTT.

V usage is TRBV29-1 and J usage is TRBJ1-1; 7 bases align to TRBD1. The germline CDR1 and CDR2 sequences are SQVTM and ANQGSEA. Losses at the gene ends were 5 bases for V and 7 bases for J; bases not matched to a gene: 7. CDR3 length equals 12 residues. CDR3 sequence (DNA): TGCAGCGTTTCCGGGACAGTTTTTGAAGCTTTCTTT. This translates into CSVSGTVFEAFF.

The chain employs TRBV18 and TRBJ2-1; a weak D match, TRBD1 (6 bases). Germline CDR1 is KGHSH and CDR2 is LQKENI. This CDR3 has 14 amino acids. Trimming shortened V by 5 bases and J by 6 bases, and 14 bases separated the two germline ends. CDR3 sequence: CASSYETGPNEQFF. CDR3 nucleotides: TGTGCCAGCTCATACGAGACAGGACCCAATGAGCAGTTCTTC.

V and J are TRBV6-1 and TRBJ1-2; D perhaps matches TRBD1 (5 bases). V was trimmed by 3 bases and J by 5 bases, leaving 10 bases between them. The CDR3 sequence is 13 residues long. CDR1 is MNHNS, CDR2 SASEGT, per germline. CDR3 coding DNA: TGTGCCAGCAGTGAGCAGGGAAAGTATGGCTACACCTTC. Its translation is CASSEQGKYGYTF.